This T cell receptor (beta chain) was documented in a study of spatial heterogeneity in lung cancer. For the study at large: Compared with alpha-chain sequences, beta-chain sequences were consistently detected in greater numbers. There were, on average, more than 8.5 raw-read appearances for each unique TCR and UMI combination.

This clonotype has a handful of counts. Its antigen is unknown. CDR1 ENHRY and CDR2 SYGVKD come from the germline V gene. Between the trimmed V and J ends, which lost 10 bases and 3 bases, there was a span of 13 bases. The CDR3 sequence is 12 residues long. Findings and caveats of the study: Ubiquitous expanded tumor TCRs showed up in blood more at resection than follow-up.

Time point indicated: blood at routine non-recurrence follow-up after resection. Sequencing was performed on whole RNA extracted from tumor and nontumor lung tissue, or from frozen PBMC, and the material was left unsorted. Unique molecular identifiers tagged every individual TCR cDNA molecule. TCRdb reprocessed the 5' RACE reads via MiXCR and lists one record per CDR3 protein. The sample holds 95,000 to 130,000 distinct CDR3 sequences; approximately 12% are singletons and the top ten take roughly 15%. This sequence was found in a male donor with early-stage non-small cell lung cancer. This specimen was PBMCs, taken at follow-up. The J gene is TRBJ2-7, the V gene TRBV10-3, with unresolved D. CDR3: CASRVGGYEQYF. The CDR3, as DNA: TGTGCCAGCCGGGTCGGCGGCTACGAGCAGTACTTC.